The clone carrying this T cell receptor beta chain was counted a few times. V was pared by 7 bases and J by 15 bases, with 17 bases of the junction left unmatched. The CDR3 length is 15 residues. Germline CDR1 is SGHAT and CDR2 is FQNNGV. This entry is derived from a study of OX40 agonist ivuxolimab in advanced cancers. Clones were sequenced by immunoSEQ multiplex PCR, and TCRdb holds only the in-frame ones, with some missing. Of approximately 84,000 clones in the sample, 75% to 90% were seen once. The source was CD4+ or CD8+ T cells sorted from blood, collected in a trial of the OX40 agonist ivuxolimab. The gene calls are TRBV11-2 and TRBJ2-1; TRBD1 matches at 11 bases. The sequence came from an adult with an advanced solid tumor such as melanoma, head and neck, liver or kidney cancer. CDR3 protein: CASNLDRGHVSGRFF. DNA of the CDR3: TGTGCCAGCAACCTGGACAGGGGGCATGTAAGTGGTAGGTTCTTC.